This T cell receptor beta chain was sequenced in a study of neoadjuvant anti-PD-1 for oral cavity cancer. Study overall: Nivolumab at 3 mg/kg was mostly given biweekly, three to four doses, pre-surgery. Overall study results and limits: Higher pretreatment blood Treg/Th17 ratios correlated with higher pretreatment blood and lower post-treatment tumor TCRbeta clonality.

Sequenced by immunoSEQ multiplex PCR; TCRdb stores in-frame clones only, minus some. The sample consists of fewer than 35,000 clones, around nine tenths of them appearing once. Germline CDR1 and CDR2: SGHRS and YFSETQ. This CDR3 has 16 residues. Germline trimming cut 4 bases from V and 0 bases from J; bases unmatched to any gene: 10. Note on this clone: Its antigen is not identified.

This TCR was recovered from a person aged 40 to 85 with oral cavity squamous cell carcinoma. The rearrangement uses TRBV5-1 and TRBJ2-7; TRBD1 matches at 7 bases. The source was PBMCs, collected before nivolumab (anti-PD-1) treatment. The CDR3 nucleotides are TGCGCCAGCAGCCCCGAGGGACAGCGAGTCTCCTACGAGCAGTACTTC. It codes for CASSPEGQRVSYEQYF.